The 26 T cell receptor beta chains reported below all come from one sample, sequenced in a study of blood T cell repertoires in COVID-19. Repertoires were generated with immunoSEQ multiplex PCR, while TCRdb's copy carries only in-frame clones and drops some. The sample shows some 48,000 clones, approximately 84% of them seen only once. The sample was peripheral blood. The receptors here all came from a man in his forties or fifties with acute or convalescent COVID-19.

DNA for the CDR3: TGTGCCACCAGCAGAGATGAACTAGCGGGACTTTGGAGGTACGAGCAGTACTTC. This sequence encodes CATSRDELAGLWRYEQYF. The V gene is TRBV15, the J gene TRBJ2-7; 10 bases fit TRBD2. The ends lost 0 bases at V and 4 bases at J; junction bases unmatched: 12. In germline, CDR1 is LNHNV, CDR2 YYDKDF (reference sequence). This CDR3 region has 18 residues. Complete variable domain (other parts from reference TRBV15 and TRBJ2-7): DAMVIQNPRYQVTQFGKPVTLSCSQTLNHNVMYWYQQKSSQAPKLLFHYYDKDFNNEADTPDNFQSRRPNTSFCFLDIRSPGLGDTAMYLCATSRDELAGLWRYEQYFGPGTRLTVT.

This clone was seen only once. The V and J genes are TRBV12-5 and TRBJ1-1; TRBD1 is a possible D gene (6 bases). Trimming took off 0 bases at V and 1 base at J, with 9 bases between the two ends. CDR3 length: 15 amino acids. The germline CDR1 and CDR2 sequences are LGHNT and FRNRAP. CDR3 nucleotides: TGTGCTAGTGGTTTGGTTGCAGGGGCGAACACTGAAGCTTTCTTT. This translates into CASGLVAGANTEAFF.

Written as DNA, the CDR3 is TGTGCCAGCAGCTGGACAGGGCGCAATCAGCCCCAGCATTTT. Translating gives CASSWTGRNQPQHF. This sequence joins TRBV28 and TRBJ1-5; 8 bases match TRBD1. Per the germline V gene, CDR1 is MDHEN and CDR2 is SYDVKM. The CDR3 is made up of 14 amino acids. The trim removed 6 bases at V and 2 bases at J, leaving 3 bases unmatched.

This chain uses TRBV15 with TRBJ1-3; D possibly corresponds to TRBD1 (5 bases). CDR1 is LNHNV, CDR2 YYDKDF, per germline (reference sequence). The CDR3 totals 17 residues. Between the trimmed V and J ends, which lost 0 bases and 0 bases, there was a span of 12 bases. The CDR3: CATSRDIQGYSGNTIYF. The CDR3 coding sequence is TGTGCCACCAGCAGAGATATCCAGGGATACTCTGGAAACACCATATATTTT.

The chain is built from TRBV6-5 and TRBJ2-1, with D perhaps matching TRBD2 (7 bases). The germline V gene has CDR1 MNHEY and CDR2 SVGAGI. V lost 11 bases to trimming and J lost 0 bases, with 17 bases between them. The CDR3 runs 15 residues. The CDR3 region is CAVRGGFDSYNEQFF. The CDR3 coding sequence is TGTGCCGTTAGGGGGGGCTTCGACTCCTACAATGAGCAGTTCTTC.

The chain links TRBV30 to TRBJ1-5, with a tentative D call TRBD1 (5 bases). The V gene's germline CDR1 is GTSNPN and CDR2 SVGIG (reference sequence). The CDR3 consists of 14 residues. V was trimmed by 3 bases and J by 0 bases, leaving 9 bases between them. The CDR3 DNA follows: TGTGCCTGGAGCGGGGGGAATAGCAATCAGCCCCAGCATTTT. This gives the protein CAWSGGNSNQPQHF.

This sequence joins TRBV7-2 and TRBJ1-4, with a weak D call TRBD1 (5 bases). V was clipped by 2 bases and J by 3 bases, with 10 bases between them. Germline CDR1 is SGHTA and CDR2 is FQGNSA. There are 15 residues in the CDR3. CDR3 sequence: CASSLRSGANEKLFF. CDR3 nucleotides: TGTGCCAGCAGCTTACGCTCGGGGGCTAATGAAAAACTGTTTTTT. Full variable domain (remainder filled in from reference TRBV7-2 and TRBJ1-4): GAGVSQSPSNKVTEKGKDVELRCDPISGHTALYWYRQSLGQGLEFLIYFQGNSAPDKSGLPSDRFSAERTGGSVSTLTIQRTQQEDSAVYLCASSLRSGANEKLFFGSGTQLSVL.

This chain joins TRBV27 and TRBJ2-7, with D possibly matching TRBD2 (6 bases). V lost 6 bases and J 6 bases, leaving 15 bases between the germline ends. The CDR3 is 13 amino acids. Germline lookup yields CDR1 MNHEY and CDR2 SMNVEV (reference sequence). The CDR3 reads CASRTGVGGEQYF. The CDR3 nucleotides read TGTGCCAGCAGGACGGGGGTAGGAGGCGAGCAGTACTTC.

The rearrangement links TRBV19 to TRBJ1-1, with D maybe TRBD1 (6 bases). The germline CDR1 and CDR2 sequences are LNHDA and SQIVND (reference sequence). The germline V and J ends were trimmed by 5 bases and 3 bases, with 19 bases remaining between them. CDR3 length: 16 residues. The CDR3 region has the DNA TGTGCCAGTAGTGCGCCTCGAACAGGGTTTGACACTGAAGCTTTCTTT. Encoded protein: CASSAPRTGFDTEAFF. Full variable domain (outside the CDR3, taken from reference TRBV19 and TRBJ1-1): DGGITQSPKYLFRKEGQNVTLSCEQNLNHDAMYWYRQDPGQGLRLIYYSQIVNDFQKGDIAEGYSVSREKKESFPLTVTSAQKNPTAFYLCASSAPRTGFDTEAFFGQGTRLTVV.

This rearrangement joins TRBV5-6 to TRBJ1-6; D is unclear. Trimming removed 4 bases from V and 4 bases from J, with 21 bases in between. The germline V gene encodes CDR1 SGHDT and CDR2 YYEEEE. This CDR3 region has 18 residues. CDR3 bases: TGTGCCAGCAGCCTTTATTTTAATCTGGCGGAATATAATTCACCCCTCCACTTT. Its protein product is CASSLYFNLAEYNSPLHF.

This clone was seen a single time. V and J are TRBV11-1 and TRBJ2-1, with TRBD2 matching over 7 bases. The CDR3 contains 14 residues. The V and J ends lost 1 base and 6 bases, in that order; junction bases with no gene match: 3. Germline V gene lookup returns CDR1 SGHAT and CDR2 FQDESV (reference sequence). CDR3 sequence (DNA): TGTGCCAGCAGCTTAGGTAGCGGGCTCAATGAGCAGTTCTTC. This gives the protein CASSLGSGLNEQFF.

CDR3 protein: CASSYGHRRTEAFF. The CDR3 DNA reads as TGTGCCAGCAGTTACGGGCACCGACGCACTGAAGCTTTCTTT. This chain links TRBV6-5 with TRBJ1-1; D remains ambiguous. The germline V and J ends were trimmed by 2 bases and 4 bases, with 11 bases remaining between them. CDR3 length: 14 amino acids. Germline CDR1 and CDR2: MNHEY and SVGAGI.

The genes are TRBV29-1 and TRBJ1-1; D is perhaps TRBD1 (6 bases). The CDR3 length is 13 residues. CDR1 is SQVTM, CDR2 ANQGSEA, per germline. V lost 7 bases, J lost 6 bases, and 18 bases lay in between. The CDR3 bases are TGCAGCGCCGTGAGGGGGGGAGAGGCTGAAGCTTTCTTT. It yields the protein CSAVRGGEAEAFF. The whole variable domain, remainder taken from reference TRBV29-1 and TRBJ1-1, is SAVISQKPSRDICQRGTSLTIQCQVDSQVTMMFWYRQQPGQSLTLIATANQGSEATYESGFVIDKFPISRPNLTFSTLTVSNMSPEDSSIYLCSAVRGGEAEAFFGQGTRLTVV.

The chain combines TRBV4-2 with TRBJ2-1; D unclear. The CDR3 contains 15 residues. Germline V CDR1 and CDR2: LGHNA, YNFKEQ. Trimming left V 0 bases short and J 3 bases short, with 9 bases between. CDR3 in amino acids: CASSQDRVDYNEQFF. The CDR3 coding sequence is TGTGCCAGCAGCCAAGATCGGGTGGACTACAATGAGCAGTTCTTC.

The chain couples TRBV29-1 to TRBJ2-1; TRBD2 is a possible D gene (5 bases). V lost 6 bases and J 5 bases, leaving 11 bases between the germline ends. Germline-derived CDR1 and CDR2 are SQVTM and ANQGSEA. The CDR3 sequence is 12 residues long. This chain's CDR3 is CSVGERDNEQFF. In DNA, the CDR3 is TGCAGCGTGGGAGAAAGGGACAATGAGCAGTTCTTC.

The chain couples TRBV18 to TRBJ1-2, with 8 bases aligning to TRBD1. J was trimmed by 3 bases and V by 5 bases; bases with no gene match: 5. In germline, CDR1 is KGHSH, CDR2 LQKENI. The CDR3 runs 14 residues. CDR3 protein: CASSAGGADYGYTF. The CDR3 DNA reads as TGTGCCAGCTCAGCAGGGGGCGCGGACTATGGCTACACCTTC.

The chain carries TRBV5-4 and TRBJ1-2; D unclear. The length of the CDR3 is 13 residues. Between the trimmed V and J ends, which lost 0 bases and 1 base, there was a span of 4 bases. Germline V gene lookup returns CDR1 SGHNT and CDR2 YYREEE (reference sequence). The CDR3 DNA reads as TGTGCCAGCAGCTTGGACGGTAACTATGGCTACACCTTC. Amino acids: CASSLDGNYGYTF.

This clone has a single count. This rearrangement joins TRBV30 to TRBJ1-2; D unresolved. CDR1 is GTSNPN, CDR2 SVGIG, per germline (reference sequence). With 1 base removed from V and 1 base from J, the gap between germline ends came to 4 bases. The CDR3 contains 12 residues. CDR3 sequence (DNA): TGTGCCTGGAGTGGAGGTAACTATGGCTACACCTTC. Its translation is CAWSGGNYGYTF.

This chain joins TRBV5-5 and TRBJ1-3; D is unclear. The germline CDR1 and CDR2 sequences are SGHKS and YYEKEE (reference sequence). The V end lost 4 bases, the J end lost 0 bases, and 11 bases lay between the germline ends. This CDR3 spans 15 amino acids. The CDR3 nucleotides read TGTGCCAGCAGCGAGGACGGGATCTCTGGAAACACCATATATTTT. This translates into CASSEDGISGNTIYF.

The genes are TRBV27 and TRBJ2-5; TRBD1 aligns across 10 bases. The CDR3 length is 15 residues. Germline V CDR1 and CDR2: MNHEY, SMNVEV (reference sequence). With V trimmed by 6 bases and J by 6 bases, 10 bases remained unmatched. The CDR3 region is CASRASGQGGKTQYF. In nucleotides, the CDR3 is TGTGCCAGCAGAGCGTCCGGACAGGGGGGGAAGACCCAGTACTTC.

This clone was picked up a small number of times. V usage is TRBV18 and J usage is TRBJ2-7, with TRBD2 as a possible D gene (5 bases). Trimming stripped 3 bases from V and 6 bases from J, with 12 bases between. The CDR3 loop spans 13 amino acids. Germline CDR1 and CDR2: KGHSH and LQKENI. CDR3 bases: TGTGCCAGCTCACCCTCACTAGAAAGCGAGCAGTACTTC. Residues: CASSPSLESEQYF. The entire variable domain, with the rest obtained from reference TRBV18 and TRBJ2-7, is as follows: NAGVMQNPRHLVRRRGQEARLRCSPMKGHSHVYWYRQLPEEGLKFMVYLQKENIIDESGMPKERFSAEFPKEGPSILRIQQVVRGDSAAYFCASSPSLESEQYFGPGTRLTVT.

This sequence joins TRBV11-3 and TRBJ2-1; D might be TRBD2 (6 bases). Germline lookup yields CDR1 SGHNT and CDR2 YENEEA. V shed 3 bases and J shed 4 bases, with 10 bases lying between them. The CDR3 length is 14 residues. CDR3: CASSFGGMYNEQFF. The CDR3 region has the DNA TGTGCCAGCAGCTTCGGAGGGATGTACAATGAGCAGTTCTTC.

This chain links TRBV5-6 with TRBJ2-3; TRBD1 agrees at 9 bases. The CDR3 consists of 15 residues. The J segment lost 1 base and the V segment lost 4 bases, leaving 4 bases of the junction unmatched. Germline assignment: CDR1 SGHDT and CDR2 YYEEEE. CDR3 sequence (DNA): TGTGCCAGCAGCCGGGACAGGGACCGCACAGATACGCAGTATTTT. Residues: CASSRDRDRTDTQYF. Combining the CDR3 with reference TRBV5-6 and TRBJ2-3 gives the whole variable domain DAGVTQSPTHLIKTRGQQVTLRCSPKSGHDTVSWYQQALGQGPQFIFQYYEEEERQRGNFPDRFSGHQFPNYSSELNVNALLLGDSALYLCASSRDRDRTDTQYFGPGTRLTVL.

The J gene is TRBJ2-7, the V gene TRBV29-1, with a weak D call TRBD1 (7 bases). V was pared by 6 bases and J by 3 bases, with 15 bases between. Germline V gives CDR1 SQVTM, CDR2 ANQGSEA. This CDR3 is built from 13 residues. The CDR3 sequence: CSVQGGTDYEQYF. For the CDR3, the DNA is TGCAGCGTCCAAGGAGGGACAGACTACGAGCAGTACTTC.

The V gene is TRBV11-2, the J gene TRBJ1-5, with D perhaps matching TRBD1 (5 bases). V lost 0 bases and J 5 bases, leaving 11 bases between the germline ends. CDR3 length equals 15 residues. The germline CDR1 and CDR2 sequences are SGHAT and FQNNGV. The CDR3 DNA reads TGTGCCAGCAGCTTAGACCTTTGGGGGGATCAGCCCCAGCATTTT. It is translated as CASSLDLWGDQPQHF.

The chain has TRBV12-3 or TRBV12-4 and TRBJ1-2; 8 nucleotides align to TRBD1. This CDR3 has 12 residues. V was pared by 3 bases and J by 10 bases, with 4 bases of the junction left unmatched. As DNA, the CDR3 is TGTGCCAGCAGTTTCGGACAGGGCCCCTACACCTTC. It is translated as CASSFGQGPYTF.